The entry below gives a single TCR beta chain sequence along with its context. What it recognizes is unknown. Unique molecular identifiers were carried by the TCR beta cDNA libraries. There were 1 to 10 million T cells, and approximately 480,000 cDNA molecules came from them. TCRdb called the PCR reads again in MiXCR, with one record for every CDR3 protein. The sample includes fewer than 850,000 distinct CDR3 sequences, around 45% seen only once; the top ten take around 4.7%. These data originate in a study of post-analysis software for immune sequencing data. The V end lost 1 base, the J end lost 8 bases, and 13 bases lay between the germline ends. The CDR3 is 14 amino acids. Germline lookup yields CDR1 SGHRS and CDR2 YFSETQ. Study-wide points: Samples prepared in the same batch strongly co-clustered by F measure. For normalized Chao1 diversity, multiple sclerosis patients scored significantly lower than controls did. TRBV5-6, TRBV5-1 and TRBV20-1 were among several TRBV segments more frequent in patients than controls.

The sample consisted of blood. The rearrangement links TRBV5-1 to TRBJ2-1, with D hard to call. This clonotype was sampled from a girl between 10 and 17 years old with multiple sclerosis. This CDR3 reads CASSLTLRSDEQFF. DNA of the CDR3: TGCGCCAGCAGCTTGACCCTACGTAGTGATGAGCAGTTCTTC.